Included here is one T cell receptor (beta chain) sequence, with context. This sample is drawn from a study of control samples from healthy donors and cancer patients. Only in-frame clones appear in the TCRdb table, and some are missing; sequencing was by immunoSEQ multiplex PCR. The sample consists of more than 150,000 clones, over 90% of them appearing once. V was pared by 0 bases and J by 6 bases, with 10 bases between. From germline, CDR1 is SGHAT and CDR2 FQNNGV. The CDR3 is made up of 14 amino acids. Sample: blood. The receptor comes from a man over 45 in good health. The chain links TRBV11-2 to TRBJ2-3; D is ambiguous. CDR3 region: CASSLDGPWDTQYF. The CDR3 DNA follows: TGTGCCAGCAGCTTAGATGGGCCCTGGGATACGCAGTATTTT.